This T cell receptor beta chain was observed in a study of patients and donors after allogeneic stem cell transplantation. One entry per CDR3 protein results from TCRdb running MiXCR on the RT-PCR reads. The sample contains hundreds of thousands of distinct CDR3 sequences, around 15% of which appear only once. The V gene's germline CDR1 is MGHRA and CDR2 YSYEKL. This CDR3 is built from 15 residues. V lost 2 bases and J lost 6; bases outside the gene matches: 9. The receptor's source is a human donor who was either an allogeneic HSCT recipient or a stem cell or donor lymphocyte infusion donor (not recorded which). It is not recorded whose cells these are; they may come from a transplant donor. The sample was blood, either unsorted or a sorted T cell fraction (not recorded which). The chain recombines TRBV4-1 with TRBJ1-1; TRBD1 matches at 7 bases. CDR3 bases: TGCGCCAGCAGCCAACTCCGGACAGGTGGTCCTGAAGCTTTCTTT. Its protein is CASSQLRTGGPEAFF.